These T cell receptor beta chains were read from a single sample in a study of Tregs in tolerant kidney transplant recipients. The data were produced by immunoSEQ multiplex PCR, yet TCRdb's version contains in-frame clones alone and is incomplete. The sample contains about 69,000 clones, roughly nine tenths of which appear only once. The sequencing used CD4+ T cells from blood, collected before the transplant. These receptor sequences come from a human donor who received a combined kidney and bone marrow transplant. CDR3s include the opening cysteine and the closing phenylalanine or tryptophan. A D gene is named only where the DNA matches it firmly.

D	J	V	CDR3	DNA
NA	TRBJ1-5	TRBV7-9	CASSLDEGQPQHF	TGTGCCAGCAGCTTAGACGAGGGTCAGCCCCAGCATTTT
TRBD1	TRBJ2-1	TRBV5-1	CASSTGQVFSNEQFF	TGCGCCAGCAGTACCGGACAGGTTTTTTCCAATGAGCAGTTCTTC
TRBD2	TRBJ2-1	TRBV7-2	CATQSGSSPYNEQFF	TGTGCCACCCAAAGCGGGAGCTCCCCCTACAATGAGCAGTTCTTC
NA	TRBJ1-4	TRBV5-1	CASSLVINEKLFF	TGCGCCAGCAGCTTGGTCATTAATGAAAAACTGTTTTTT
NA	TRBJ1-5	TRBV21-1	CASSKGERGGWPQHF	TGTGCCAGCAGCAAGGGGGAGAGAGGGGGCTGGCCCCAGCATTTT
TRBD2	TRBJ2-1	TRBV30	CAWRGHSSSGGYNEQFF	TGTGCCTGGAGGGGCCATTCGTCTAGCGGGGGGTACAATGAGCAGTTCTTC
NA	TRBJ2-4	TRBV9	CASSVAATGTKNIQYF	TGTGCCAGCAGCGTAGCTGCAACAGGCACTAAAAACATTCAGTACTTC
NA	TRBJ2-3	TRBV29-1	CSVGTGSHTDTQYF	TGCAGCGTTGGGACGGGGTCCCACACAGATACGCAGTATTTT
TRBD2	TRBJ2-1	TRBV28	CASSRFGGRHQARSYNEQFF	TGTGCCAGCAGCCGATTTGGCGGGAGGCACCAAGCTCGCTCCTACAATGAGCAGTTCTTC
TRBD1	TRBJ1-1	TRBV2	CASSEVGTAYEAFF	TGTGCCAGCAGTGAAGTAGGGACAGCCTATGAAGCTTTCTTT